Listed below are T cell receptor beta chains from one sample, sequenced in a study of blood T cell repertoires in COVID-19. The assay was immunoSEQ multiplex PCR, and TCRdb's table has in-frame clones only and misses some. The sample lists about 14,000 clones; roughly 88% were seen once. Source material: peripheral blood. The source of these receptors is a human donor in a cohort sampled during active COVID-19. Each CDR3 is given with its conserved first and last residue. The order of the fields is CDR3 protein, CDR3 DNA, V gene, clone size, J gene, D gene. The D gene is left open where the match is weak. A row's size may be missing; if present it is once, few, many or a size class.

cdr3_aa: CASRGQGGNQPQHF
cdr3_nt: TGTGCCAGCAGGGGACAGGGCGGAAATCAGCCCCAGCATTTT
v_call: TRBV2
clone_size: NA
j_call: TRBJ1-5
d_call: TRBD1

cdr3_aa: CASSPYGLAGLSEQYF
cdr3_nt: TGTGCCAGCAGCCCATACGGACTAGCGGGATTATCCGAGCAGTACTTC
v_call: TRBV7-9
clone_size: NA
j_call: TRBJ2-7
d_call: TRBD2

cdr3_aa: CAWSVSRTGASEAFF
cdr3_nt: TGTGCCTGGAGTGTATCCCGGACAGGGGCTTCTGAAGCTTTCTTT
v_call: TRBV30
clone_size: NA
j_call: TRBJ1-1
d_call: TRBD1

cdr3_aa: CASSLTQGGYEQYF
cdr3_nt: TGTGCCAGCAGCTTAACCCAGGGTGGATACGAGCAGTACTTC
v_call: TRBV7-2
clone_size: few
j_call: TRBJ2-7
d_call: NA

cdr3_aa: CAQVGTTPWEQYF
cdr3_nt: TGTGCCCAAGTCGGGACAACCCCCTGGGAGCAGTACTTC
v_call: TRBV10-3
clone_size: once
j_call: TRBJ2-7
d_call: NA

cdr3_aa: CASSFFEAPRSETQYF
cdr3_nt: TGTGCCAGCAGCTTTTTCGAAGCACCGAGGTCAGAGACCCAGTACTTC
v_call: TRBV7-2
clone_size: NA
j_call: TRBJ2-5
d_call: NA

cdr3_aa: CASSSFRLREGRTDTQYF
cdr3_nt: TGTGCCAGCAGCTCATTCCGGCTGCGGGAGGGCAGGACAGATACGCAGTATTTT
v_call: TRBV7-8
clone_size: NA
j_call: TRBJ2-3
d_call: TRBD2

cdr3_aa: CASSSSGETDTQYF
cdr3_nt: TGTGCCAGCAGCTCTAGCGGGGAAACAGATACGCAGTATTTT
v_call: TRBV13
clone_size: once
j_call: TRBJ2-3
d_call: TRBD2

cdr3_aa: CASSPPGEVNSPLHF
cdr3_nt: TGTGCCAGCAGCCCGCCGGGTGAGGTGAATTCACCCCTCCACTTT
v_call: TRBV5-4
clone_size: NA
j_call: TRBJ1-6
d_call: NA

cdr3_aa: CASSTTTGNYGYTF
cdr3_nt: TGCGCCAGCAGCACAACGACAGGGAACTATGGCTACACCTTC
v_call: TRBV5-1
clone_size: NA
j_call: TRBJ1-2
d_call: TRBD1

cdr3_aa: CASSPGSAGGTGELFF
cdr3_nt: TGTGCCAGCAGCCCCGGCTCGGCAGGGGGAACCGGGGAGCTGTTTTTT
v_call: TRBV5-4
clone_size: NA
j_call: TRBJ2-2
d_call: TRBD1

cdr3_aa: CASSLVLPPLELFF
cdr3_nt: TGTGCCAGCAGCTTAGTATTACCCCCTCTAGAGCTGTTTTTT
v_call: TRBV7-2
clone_size: NA
j_call: TRBJ2-2
d_call: NA

cdr3_aa: CAVGGDPYEQYF
cdr3_nt: TGTGCCGTGGGCGGGGACCCCTACGAGCAGTACTTC
v_call: TRBV10-3
clone_size: NA
j_call: TRBJ2-7
d_call: NA

cdr3_aa: CASSYAGYEQYF
cdr3_nt: TGTGCCAGCAGTTATGCGGGCTACGAGCAGTACTTC
v_call: TRBV6-5
clone_size: NA
j_call: TRBJ2-7
d_call: NA

cdr3_aa: CASSQDQGSGYNQPQHF
cdr3_nt: TGCGCCAGCAGTCAAGACCAGGGGTCAGGATATAATCAGCCCCAGCATTTT
v_call: TRBV23-1
clone_size: NA
j_call: TRBJ1-5
d_call: NA

cdr3_aa: CASSPPYLAGDNEQFF
cdr3_nt: TGTGCCAGCAGTCCCCCCTATCTAGCGGGCGACAATGAGCAGTTCTTC
v_call: TRBV28
clone_size: NA
j_call: TRBJ2-1
d_call: TRBD2